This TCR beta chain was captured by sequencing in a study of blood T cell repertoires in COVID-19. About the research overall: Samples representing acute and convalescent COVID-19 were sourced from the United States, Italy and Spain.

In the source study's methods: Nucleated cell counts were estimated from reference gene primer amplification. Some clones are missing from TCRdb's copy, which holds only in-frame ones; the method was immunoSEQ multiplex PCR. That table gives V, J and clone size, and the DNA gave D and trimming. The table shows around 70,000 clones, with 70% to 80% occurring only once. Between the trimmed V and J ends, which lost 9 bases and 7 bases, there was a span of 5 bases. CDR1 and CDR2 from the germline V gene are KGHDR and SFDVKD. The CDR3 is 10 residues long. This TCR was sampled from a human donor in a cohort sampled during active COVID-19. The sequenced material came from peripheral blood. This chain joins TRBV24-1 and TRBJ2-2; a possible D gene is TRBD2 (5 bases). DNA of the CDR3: TGTGCCACCCGGGGCGGGGAGCTGTTTTTT. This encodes CATRGGELFF.